These 21 T cell receptor beta chains were all obtained from the same sample, sequenced in a study of OX40 agonist ivuxolimab in advanced cancers. Only in-frame clones appear in the TCRdb table, and some are missing; sequencing was by immunoSEQ multiplex PCR. The data hold almost 70,000 clones, with nearly 90% observed a single time. The source material was CD4+ or CD8+ T cells sorted from blood, sampled in a trial of the OX40 agonist ivuxolimab. The receptors here all came from an adult with an advanced solid tumor such as melanoma, head and neck, liver or kidney cancer.

The V call is TRBV7-2, the J call TRBJ2-7, with 7 bases aligning to TRBD2. Trimming removed 6 bases from V and 3 bases from J; junction bases left unmatched: 5. Germline values: CDR1 SGHTA, CDR2 FQGNSA. This CDR3 is 13 amino acids long. For the CDR3, the DNA is TGTGCCAGCAGGAAAGCGGGAATCTACGAGCAGTACTTC. Encoded protein: CASRKAGIYEQYF.

V gene TRBV5-1 combines with J gene TRBJ2-5; 9 nucleotides agree with TRBD1. Germline V CDR1 and CDR2: SGHRS, YFSETQ. CDR3 length: 17 residues. Trimming took 0 bases from V and 5 from J; bases not matched to a gene: 11. The DNA of the CDR3 is TGCGCCAGCAGCTTGGCCTTACGGACAGGGGCGGGGGAGACCCAGTACTTC. This encodes CASSLALRTGAGETQYF.

The chain carries TRBV18 and TRBJ1-1; maybe TRBD1 (6 bases). Germline values: CDR1 KGHSH, CDR2 LQKENI. The CDR3 has 15 residues. Trimming stripped 3 bases from V and 2 bases from J, with 13 bases between. CDR3 coding DNA: TGTGCCAGCTCACCGGTGGGCAGGGGTAACACTGAAGCTTTCTTT. It yields the protein CASSPVGRGNTEAFF. The entire variable domain, with the rest obtained from reference TRBV18 and TRBJ1-1, is as follows: NAGVMQNPRHLVRRRGQEARLRCSPMKGHSHVYWYRQLPEEGLKFMVYLQKENIIDESGMPKERFSAEFPKEGPSILRIQQVVRGDSAAYFCASSPVGRGNTEAFFGQGTRLTVV.

V usage is TRBV7-9 and J usage is TRBJ2-3; D remains ambiguous. V was trimmed by 2 bases and J by 0 bases, leaving 9 bases between them. The CDR3 is made up of 15 amino acids. CDR1 and CDR2 from the germline V gene are SEHNR and FQNEAQ (reference sequence). CDR3 nucleotides: TGTGCCAGCAGCTTAATGTATTCCAGCACAGATACGCAGTATTTT. This gives the protein CASSLMYSSTDTQYF.

Notes on this clone: A read error may produce the germline difference seen at one junction end. This rearrangement joins TRBV2 to TRBJ2-1, with D possibly matching TRBD2 (6 bases). The CDR3 is made up of 12 amino acids. CDR1 is SNHLY and CDR2 is FYNNEI in the germline V gene. The CDR3 DNA reads as TGTGCCAGCAGTATGGACTACGATGAGCAGTTCTTC. Translated: CASSMDYDEQFF.

This clone has only one observation. V gene TRBV28 combines with J gene TRBJ1-3; no firm D call. V gave up 8 bases and J gave up 4 bases, with 6 bases separating them. The CDR3 runs 11 residues. CDR1 and CDR2 (germline): MDHEN, SYDVKM. The CDR3 region has the DNA TGTGCCAGCTCTCCGGGAAACACCATATATTTT. The encoded protein is CASSPGNTIYF.

This rearrangement joins TRBV15 to TRBJ1-3; TRBD1 aligns across 12 bases. The CDR3 contains 16 residues. In germline, CDR1 is LNHNV, CDR2 YYDKDF (reference sequence). The V segment lost 2 bases and the J segment 4 bases; nucleotides outside the gene matches: 3. The CDR3 protein is CATSRTGTGGGNTIYF. The CDR3 bases are TGTGCCACCAGCAGAACCGGGACAGGGGGCGGAAACACCATATATTTT. Variable domain in full (rest from reference TRBV15 and TRBJ1-3): DAMVIQNPRYQVTQFGKPVTLSCSQTLNHNVMYWYQQKSSQAPKLLFHYYDKDFNNEADTPDNFQSRRPNTSFCFLDIRSPGLGDTAMYLCATSRTGTGGGNTIYFGEGSWLTVV.

The CDR3 coding sequence is TGTGCCAGTAGTAGCCAACCCAGCTCCTACAATGAGCAGTTCTTC. As protein: CASSSQPSSYNEQFF. The chain employs TRBV19 and TRBJ2-1; no reliable D call. CDR3 length: 15 residues. Germline V gives CDR1 LNHDA, CDR2 SQIVND (reference sequence). V was trimmed by 4 bases and J by 0 bases, leaving 10 bases between them.

The chain recombines TRBV4-1 with TRBJ2-7; a possible D gene is TRBD2 (5 bases). The CDR3 runs to 14 residues. Trimming took off 0 bases at V and 3 bases at J, with 9 bases between the two ends. The germline V gene has CDR1 MGHRA and CDR2 YSYEKL. Here the CDR3 reads CASSQDARGYEQYF. The CDR3 DNA is TGCGCCAGCAGCCAAGATGCCCGGGGCTACGAGCAGTACTTC.

The genes are TRBV20-1 and TRBJ2-7; the D gene could be TRBD1 or TRBD2 (5 bases each). There are 11 residues in the CDR3. Looked up from germline, CDR1 is DFQATT and CDR2 is SNEGSKA (reference sequence). V lost 7 bases and J lost 3, with 10 bases in between. CDR3 sequence: CSGDLDYEQYF. In DNA form, the CDR3 reads TGCAGTGGGGACCTAGACTACGAGCAGTACTTC.

The chain combines TRBV20-1 with TRBJ2-5, with 7 bases matching TRBD1. The CDR3 consists of 10 residues. Trimming took 5 bases from V and 10 from J; bases not matched to a gene: 4. In germline, CDR1 is DFQATT, CDR2 SNEGSKA (reference sequence). CDR3 residues: CSALRQGQYF. The CDR3, as DNA: TGCAGTGCTCTCAGACAGGGCCAGTACTTC.

V is TRBV10-2 and J is TRBJ2-1; 8 positions match TRBD2. Germline loops: CDR1 WSHSY, CDR2 SAAADI. V shed 0 bases, J shed 5 bases, and the junction held 3 bases outside the gene matches. CDR3 length: 15 amino acids. The CDR3 protein is CASSESRLANNEQFF. DNA for the CDR3: TGCGCCAGCAGTGAGTCCCGACTAGCGAACAATGAGCAGTTCTTC.

This chain connects TRBV27 to TRBJ1-2; tentative D call: TRBD1 (6 bases). The CDR3 spans 16 residues. V gave up 0 bases and J gave up 6 bases, with 17 bases separating them. Germline assignment: CDR1 MNHEY and CDR2 SMNVEV (reference sequence). Written as DNA, the CDR3 is TGTGCCAGCAGTTTATCGATCGCGGGGGGCCTCCATGGCTACACCTTC. It encodes CASSLSIAGGLHGYTF.

The chain couples TRBV19 to TRBJ1-3; D gene uncertain. The CDR3 is 15 amino acids. The V end lost 6 bases, the J end lost 0 bases, and 12 bases lay between the germline ends. Germline V gene sequence: CDR1 LNHDA, CDR2 SQIVND (reference sequence). This CDR3 is CASRLSILSGNTIYF. The CDR3 bases are TGTGCCAGTAGGTTGAGTATACTCTCTGGAAACACCATATATTTT.

The chain employs TRBV6-7 and TRBJ2-3; TRBD2 agrees at 10 bases. TRBV6-7 is reported as an ORF; its role is uncertain. The junction had 7 bases not matched to a gene; V was cut back by 5 bases and J by 2 bases. The length of the CDR3 is 16 residues. The CDR3 sequence is CASSPGLAFPTDTQYF. For the CDR3, the DNA is TGTGCCAGCAGTCCGGGACTAGCGTTCCCCACAGATACGCAGTATTTT.

This chain joins TRBV11-3 and TRBJ2-7, with 9 bases matching TRBD1. Germline CDR1 is SGHNT and CDR2 is YENEEA. This CDR3 spans 13 amino acids. J was trimmed by 4 bases and V by 9 bases; bases with no gene match: 7. CDR3 sequence reads: CASTGGGLYEQYF. The DNA of the CDR3 is TGTGCCAGTACAGGGGGCGGTTTATACGAGCAGTACTTC.

V and J are TRBV7-2 and TRBJ2-7; the match to TRBD1 covers 10 bases. The V segment lost 4 bases and the J segment 2 bases; nucleotides outside the gene matches: 5. CDR1 is SGHTA, CDR2 FQGNSA, per germline. This CDR3 has 15 amino acids. The CDR3 here is CASSSWDRGTYEQYF. In nucleotides, the CDR3 is TGTGCCAGCAGCTCTTGGGACAGGGGTACCTACGAGCAGTACTTC.

The CDR3: CASSLGTDPTNEKLFF. In DNA, the CDR3 is TGCGCCAGCAGTTTGGGGACAGATCCAACTAATGAAAAACTGTTTTTT. The rearrangement joins TRBV4-3 to TRBJ1-4; 7 nucleotides line up with TRBD1. CDR1 is LGHNA and CDR2 is YSLEER in the germline V gene. The V segment lost 6 bases and the J segment 0 bases; nucleotides outside the gene matches: 7. This CDR3 has 16 amino acids.

This chain connects TRBV14 to TRBJ2-3; D ambiguous. V shed 3 bases and J shed 0 bases, with 10 bases lying between them. Germline CDR1 and CDR2: SGHDN and FVKESK. The CDR3 has 15 amino acids. The CDR3 reads CASSHPTASTDTQYF. For the CDR3, the DNA is TGTGCCAGCAGCCATCCTACGGCAAGCACAGATACGCAGTATTTT.

The chain has TRBV7-8 and TRBJ1-2; D not resolved. Trimming stripped 0 bases from V and 3 bases from J, with 14 bases between. The CDR3 is made up of 16 amino acids. CDR1 SGHVS and CDR2 FQNEAQ come from the germline V gene. CDR3 amino acids: CASSLAERAVYYGYTF. The CDR3, as DNA: TGTGCCAGCAGCTTAGCGGAGAGAGCAGTTTACTATGGCTACACCTTC.

The J gene is TRBJ1-6, the V gene TRBV5-6; D remains unclear. The V and J ends lost 4 bases and 7 bases respectively, with 12 bases between them. The CDR3 runs 14 residues. Per germline, CDR1 SGHDT and CDR2 YYEEEE. CDR3: CASSRRGMNSPLHF. CDR3 in DNA: TGTGCCAGCAGCCGTCGGGGTATGAATTCACCCCTCCACTTT.